This T cell receptor beta chain derives from a study of control samples from healthy donors and cancer patients. Generated by immunoSEQ multiplex PCR, the TCRdb table keeps only in-frame clones and is missing some. The sample lists 90,000 to 150,000 clones; about 91% were seen once. Germline V gives CDR1 KGHDR, CDR2 SFDVKD. CDR3 length: 16 residues. V lost 5 bases, J lost 0 bases, and 14 bases lay in between. The sample consisted of blood. The V gene is TRBV24-1, the J gene TRBJ2-3; D gene ambiguous. The sequence came from a man in his forties or fifties in good health. The CDR3 bases are TGTGCCACCAGTGGTGATAGACGAACTAGCACAGATACGCAGTATTTT. Translated, it gives CATSGDRRTSTDTQYF.